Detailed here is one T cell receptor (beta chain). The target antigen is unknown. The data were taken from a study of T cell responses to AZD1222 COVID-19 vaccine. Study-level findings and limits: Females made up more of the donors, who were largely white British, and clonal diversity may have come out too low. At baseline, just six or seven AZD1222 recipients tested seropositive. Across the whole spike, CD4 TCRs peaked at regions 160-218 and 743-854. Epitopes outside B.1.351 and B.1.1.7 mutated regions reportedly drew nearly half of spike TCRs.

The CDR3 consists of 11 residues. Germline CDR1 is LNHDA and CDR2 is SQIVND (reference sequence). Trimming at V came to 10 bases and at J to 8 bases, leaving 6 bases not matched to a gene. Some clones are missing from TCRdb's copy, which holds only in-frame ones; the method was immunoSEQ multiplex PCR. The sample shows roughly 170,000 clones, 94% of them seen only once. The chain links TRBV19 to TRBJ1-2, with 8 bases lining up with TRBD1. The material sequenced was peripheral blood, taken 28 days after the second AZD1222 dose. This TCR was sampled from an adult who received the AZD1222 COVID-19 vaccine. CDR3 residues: CATRTGLGYTF. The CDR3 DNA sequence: TGTGCCACCCGGACAGGGTTAGGCTACACCTTC.